This T cell receptor (beta chain) originates from a study of regulatory T cells in long-lasting Graves disease. Turning to this clonotype: Its matching antigen is unknown.

The V gene lost 0 bases and the J gene lost 3 bases, with 21 bases spanning the gap. Germline V gives CDR1 LGHNA, CDR2 YNFKEQ. The CDR3 contains 18 residues. Points from the study as a whole: Lower TCR diversity characterized persistent Graves' patients relative to newly diagnosed patients.

Time point reported: newly diagnosed GD, antithyroid drugs for less than 3 months. PBMC RNA was the source of the TCR library. In building TCR beta libraries, iRepertoire HTBI primers were used together with Arm-PCR of CDR3 regions. TCRdb independently ran MiXCR on the multiplex PCR reads; one entry per CDR3 protein. The sample holds some 400,000 distinct CDR3 sequences, more than 12% seen once. The same sample was also studied in work on T cells in Graves' hyperthyroidism and ophthalmopathy.

The sequences come from peripheral blood mononuclear cells (PBMCs), collected at new diagnosis, from a patient treated with antithyroid drugs. J is TRBJ2-7 and V is TRBV4-2, with D possibly called TRBD1 or TRBD2 (6 bases each). This clonotype was sampled from a woman in her twenties or thirties with Graves disease. The CDR3 coding sequence is TGTGCCAGCAGCCAAGAGAGTGGCCGGGGGCCCAACCTCTACGAGCAGTACTTC. Protein: CASSQESGRGPNLYEQYF.